One sample yielded the 18 T cell receptor beta chains listed below, sequenced in a study of shared clonotypes between healthy human individuals. Using immunoSEQ multiplex PCR, the repertoire was profiled, and TCRdb retains in-frame clones only, with some absent. The sample includes roughly 2,300,000 clones, 92% of them seen just once. Specimen: naive CD4+ T cells from PBMCs. Subset reported: CD45RA+ positively selected. Receptors originate from a man aged 18-30 years in good health. Some clones in this sample may be carry-over from other donors' samples.

A note on this clone: Other DNA sequences in the sample encode the same CDR3. The rearrangement joins TRBV7-3 to TRBJ2-1; possibly TRBD2 for D (5 bases). Germline values: CDR1 SGHTA, CDR2 FQGTGA. CDR3 length: 15 amino acids. With 1 base removed from V and 3 bases from J, the gap between germline ends came to 10 bases. The CDR3: CASSLSGSGYNEQFF. CDR3 DNA sequence: TGTGCCAGCAGCTTAAGTGGGAGCGGCTACAATGAGCAGTTCTTC.

V is TRBV7-8 and J is TRBJ2-3; D not certain. The CDR3 loop spans 14 amino acids. Trimming pared 10 bases from V and 6 bases from J, leaving 20 bases between. Germline V gives CDR1 SGHVS, CDR2 FQNEAQ. The DNA for the CDR3 is TGTGCCACCGCACATCGGAATGACTTCGATACGCAGTATTTT. It specifies CATAHRNDFDTQYF.

The chain joins TRBV6-5 to TRBJ2-5; TRBD1 is a possible D gene (6 bases). Trimming removed 0 bases at V and 6 bases at J, with 17 bases between. This CDR3 comprises 16 residues. From germline, CDR1 is MNHEY and CDR2 SVGAGI. The DNA of the CDR3 is TGTGCCAGCAGTTACTCGTCACGACAGGATGTACAGACCCAGTACTTC. This encodes CASSYSSRQDVQTQYF.

The CDR3 protein is CASSLVVGYGAGELFF. The CDR3 bases are TGTGCCAGCAGCTTAGTCGTGGGGTATGGCGCCGGGGAGCTGTTTTTT. The chain is built from TRBV7-6 and TRBJ2-2; D uncertain. V shed 1 base and J shed 6 bases, with 15 bases lying between them. The length of the CDR3 is 16 residues. The germline gives CDR1 SGHVS, CDR2 FNYEAQ. The full variable domain, in which reference TRBV7-6 and TRBJ2-2 provide the parts outside the CDR3, is GAGVSQSPRYKVTKRGQDVALRCDPISGHVSLYWYRQALGQGPEFLTYFNYEAQQDKSGLPNDRFSAERPEGSISTLTIQRTEQRDSAMYRCASSLVVGYGAGELFFGEGSRLTVL.

The rearrangement uses TRBV4-1 and TRBJ1-5; TRBD1 is a possible D gene (6 bases). From germline, CDR1 is MGHRA and CDR2 YSYEKL. The CDR3 covers 15 residues. Trimming took 8 bases from V and 4 from J, leaving 18 bases between them. The CDR3 is CASSQGWQGNQPQHF. The CDR3, as DNA: TGCGCCAGCTCCCAAGGGTGGCAGGGGAATCAGCCCCAGCATTTT.

The chain has TRBV7-9 and TRBJ1-1; TRBD1 aligns across 9 bases. After removal of 4 bases from V and 4 bases from J, the junction contained 7 bases not matched to a gene. Germline loops: CDR1 SEHNR, CDR2 FQNEAQ (reference sequence). This CDR3 comprises 15 residues. The CDR3 loop is CASSWGQGTVTEAFF. DNA of the CDR3: TGTGCCAGCAGCTGGGGACAGGGAACGGTCACTGAAGCTTTCTTT.

The rearrangement joins TRBV5-6 to TRBJ1-5; TRBD1 is a possible D gene (5 bases). V was cut by 2 bases and J by 5 bases, with 11 bases left in between. Germline V gene sequence: CDR1 SGHDT, CDR2 YYEEEE. This CDR3 spans 14 amino acids. The CDR3 DNA sequence: TGTGCCAGCAGCTTTTGTCGGGACTATCAGCCCCAGCATTTT. Its translation: CASSFCRDYQPQHF.

This chain links TRBV7-8 with TRBJ2-7; 9 positions match TRBD2. V trimming: 1 base; J trimming: 2 bases; junction bases outside the gene matches: 6. The CDR3 covers 16 residues. Germline values: CDR1 SGHVS, CDR2 FQNEAQ. The CDR3 bases are TGTGCCAGCAGCTTAGGTACGCGGGAGGGCCCCTACGAGCAGTACTTC. Its translation: CASSLGTREGPYEQYF. Full variable domain (outside the CDR3, taken from reference TRBV7-8 and TRBJ2-7): GAGVSQSPRYKVAKRGQDVALRCDPISGHVSLFWYQQALGQGPEFLTYFQNEAQLDKSGLPSDRFFAERPEGSVSTLKIQRTQQEDSAVYLCASSLGTREGPYEQYFGPGTRLTVT.

Comment on this clone: Distinct nucleotide sequences in the sample also encode this CDR3. The chain joins TRBV7-2 to TRBJ1-1; D gene unclear. Germline V gives CDR1 SGHTA, CDR2 FQGNSA. The CDR3 contains 14 residues. The V and J ends lost 1 base and 0 bases respectively, with 6 bases between them. CDR3 DNA sequence: TGTGCCAGCAGCTTAGGTCAGATGAACACTGAAGCTTTCTTT. Its translation: CASSLGQMNTEAFF. Together with reference TRBV7-2 and TRBJ1-1, the CDR3 gives the full variable domain: GAGVSQSPSNKVTEKGKDVELRCDPISGHTALYWYRQSLGQGLEFLIYFQGNSAPDKSGLPSDRFSAERTGGSVSTLTIQRTQQEDSAVYLCASSLGQMNTEAFFGQGTRLTVV.

The gene calls are TRBV5-1 and TRBJ2-1; 8 bases map to TRBD2. Trimming cost V 4 bases and J 2 bases; bases outside gene matches: 11. Germline CDR1 is SGHRS and CDR2 is YFSETQ. The CDR3 has 17 residues. CDR3 residues: CASSPDIAGGTYNEQFF. The CDR3 DNA reads as TGCGCCAGCAGCCCGGATATCGCGGGAGGTACCTACAATGAGCAGTTCTTC.

The V call is TRBV7-8, the J call TRBJ2-7; D ambiguous. The CDR3 is made up of 15 amino acids. Germline V gene lookup returns CDR1 SGHVS and CDR2 FQNEAQ. V was shortened by 5 bases and J by 2 bases, with 16 bases between the two germline ends. This CDR3 is CASSQQSGVTYEQYF. The CDR3 DNA is TGTGCCAGCAGCCAACAGTCCGGCGTAACCTACGAGCAGTACTTC.

The table lists this clone with a count of one. The chain combines TRBV4-2 with TRBJ1-2, with no clear D. Germline CDR1 LGHNA, CDR2 YNFKEQ. V lost 4 bases, J lost 5 bases, and 17 bases lay in between. This CDR3 spans 15 amino acids. The CDR3 DNA sequence: TGTGCCAGCAGCCTAGACCTGACCCTCCCATATGGCTACACCTTC. This encodes CASSLDLTLPYGYTF.

The gene calls are TRBV5-4 and TRBJ2-7, with a weak D call TRBD2 (5 bases). The V gene lost 3 bases and the J gene lost 2 bases, with 15 bases spanning the gap. The CDR3 contains 15 residues. Germline V gene lookup returns CDR1 SGHNT and CDR2 YYREEE (reference sequence). The CDR3 sequence: CASSSDFGGPYEQYF. The CDR3 DNA reads as TGTGCCAGCAGCTCGGACTTCGGTGGGCCCTACGAGCAGTACTTC.

The gene calls are TRBV5-1 and TRBJ2-7; D is perhaps TRBD1 (6 bases). CDR1 is SGHRS, CDR2 YFSETQ, per germline. The CDR3 runs 14 residues. With 2 bases removed from V and 2 bases from J, the gap between germline ends came to 11 bases. The CDR3 loop reads CASSLTGKAYEQYF. The CDR3 nucleotides are TGCGCCAGCAGCTTAACAGGGAAAGCCTACGAGCAGTACTTC.

The V gene is TRBV9, the J gene TRBJ2-3; no definite D call. CDR1 is SGDLS, CDR2 YYNGEE, per germline. The V end lost 0 bases, the J end lost 5 bases, and 4 bases lay between the germline ends. The CDR3 contains 12 residues. The CDR3 reads CASSVGRDTQYF. In nucleotides, the CDR3 is TGTGCCAGCAGCGTAGGAAGAGATACGCAGTATTTT.

The rearrangement uses TRBV7-6 and TRBJ2-3, with D unresolved. The germline V and J ends were trimmed by 3 bases and 1 base, with 8 bases remaining between them. The germline V gene encodes CDR1 SGHVS and CDR2 FNYEAQ. The CDR3 runs to 14 residues. DNA of the CDR3: TGTGCCAGCAGCTTTGAGACTCGCACAGATACGCAGTATTTT. This codes for CASSFETRTDTQYF.

The CDR3 region has the DNA TGCAGCGTTGGTGGGGTTTACTACGAGCAGTACTTC. It codes for CSVGGVYYEQYF. The chain has TRBV29-1 and TRBJ2-5, with D unresolved. Matching the DNA end better, TRBJ2-7 makes the J call doubtful. The CDR3 extends over 12 amino acids. CDR1 and CDR2 (germline): SQVTM, ANQGSEA.

This chain uses TRBV27 with TRBJ2-3, with 7 positions matching TRBD2. V trimming: 6 bases; J trimming: 1 base; junction bases outside the gene matches: 7. The CDR3 sequence is 15 residues long. CDR1 and CDR2 (germline): MNHEY, SMNVEV (reference sequence). The CDR3 loop reads CASREGGTRTDTQYF. CDR3 coding DNA: TGTGCCAGCAGGGAGGGAGGGACGCGCACAGATACGCAGTATTTT.